This note documents a single TCR beta chain sequence. The sample originates from a study of T cells after somatic rescue of genetic block. The CDR3 length is 14 residues. V lost 5 bases and J 3 bases, leaving 14 bases between the germline ends. CDR1 and CDR2 from the germline V gene are MNHEY and SMNVEV (reference sequence). TCRdb keeps only in-frame clones here, not all; method: immunoSEQ multiplex PCR. The data contain 60,000 to 75,000 clones, about 92% of them singletons. The sequencing input was peripheral blood mononuclear cells (PBMCs). This chain links TRBV27 with TRBJ2-7; D possibly corresponds to TRBD2 (5 bases). The sequence was obtained from a man aged 40-50 years. The CDR3 nucleotides read TGTGCCAGCAGTCCAACACTAGGATTCTACGAGCAGTACTTC. Its translation is CASSPTLGFYEQYF.